This TCR beta chain is from a study of cytomegalovirus exposure and HLA in healthy donors. Overall study findings and caveats: In vitro confirmation showed three CMV-associated chains to be CMV antigen specific. It was reportedly the case that the classifier diagnosed cytomegalovirus status with high specificity and sensitivity.

Germline CDR1 LNHDA, CDR2 SQIVND (reference sequence). Trimming cost V 3 bases and J 4 bases, with 6 bases left between them. The CDR3 contains 12 residues. This clone has only one observation. Its specificity is unknown. The PCR made use of 60 Vbeta and 13 Jbeta primers. Assay: immunoSEQ multiplex PCR; the TCRdb copy retains only in-frame clones and omits some. Of some 130,000 clones listed, about four fifths are singletons. J is TRBJ2-5 and V is TRBV19, with a possible D match to TRBD2 (5 bases). This receptor was identified in a male donor in good health and CMV-seronegative. Material: PBMCs. CDR3 residues: CASSIGGETQYF. The CDR3 DNA reads as TGTGCCAGTAGTATTGGAGGAGAGACCCAGTACTTC.